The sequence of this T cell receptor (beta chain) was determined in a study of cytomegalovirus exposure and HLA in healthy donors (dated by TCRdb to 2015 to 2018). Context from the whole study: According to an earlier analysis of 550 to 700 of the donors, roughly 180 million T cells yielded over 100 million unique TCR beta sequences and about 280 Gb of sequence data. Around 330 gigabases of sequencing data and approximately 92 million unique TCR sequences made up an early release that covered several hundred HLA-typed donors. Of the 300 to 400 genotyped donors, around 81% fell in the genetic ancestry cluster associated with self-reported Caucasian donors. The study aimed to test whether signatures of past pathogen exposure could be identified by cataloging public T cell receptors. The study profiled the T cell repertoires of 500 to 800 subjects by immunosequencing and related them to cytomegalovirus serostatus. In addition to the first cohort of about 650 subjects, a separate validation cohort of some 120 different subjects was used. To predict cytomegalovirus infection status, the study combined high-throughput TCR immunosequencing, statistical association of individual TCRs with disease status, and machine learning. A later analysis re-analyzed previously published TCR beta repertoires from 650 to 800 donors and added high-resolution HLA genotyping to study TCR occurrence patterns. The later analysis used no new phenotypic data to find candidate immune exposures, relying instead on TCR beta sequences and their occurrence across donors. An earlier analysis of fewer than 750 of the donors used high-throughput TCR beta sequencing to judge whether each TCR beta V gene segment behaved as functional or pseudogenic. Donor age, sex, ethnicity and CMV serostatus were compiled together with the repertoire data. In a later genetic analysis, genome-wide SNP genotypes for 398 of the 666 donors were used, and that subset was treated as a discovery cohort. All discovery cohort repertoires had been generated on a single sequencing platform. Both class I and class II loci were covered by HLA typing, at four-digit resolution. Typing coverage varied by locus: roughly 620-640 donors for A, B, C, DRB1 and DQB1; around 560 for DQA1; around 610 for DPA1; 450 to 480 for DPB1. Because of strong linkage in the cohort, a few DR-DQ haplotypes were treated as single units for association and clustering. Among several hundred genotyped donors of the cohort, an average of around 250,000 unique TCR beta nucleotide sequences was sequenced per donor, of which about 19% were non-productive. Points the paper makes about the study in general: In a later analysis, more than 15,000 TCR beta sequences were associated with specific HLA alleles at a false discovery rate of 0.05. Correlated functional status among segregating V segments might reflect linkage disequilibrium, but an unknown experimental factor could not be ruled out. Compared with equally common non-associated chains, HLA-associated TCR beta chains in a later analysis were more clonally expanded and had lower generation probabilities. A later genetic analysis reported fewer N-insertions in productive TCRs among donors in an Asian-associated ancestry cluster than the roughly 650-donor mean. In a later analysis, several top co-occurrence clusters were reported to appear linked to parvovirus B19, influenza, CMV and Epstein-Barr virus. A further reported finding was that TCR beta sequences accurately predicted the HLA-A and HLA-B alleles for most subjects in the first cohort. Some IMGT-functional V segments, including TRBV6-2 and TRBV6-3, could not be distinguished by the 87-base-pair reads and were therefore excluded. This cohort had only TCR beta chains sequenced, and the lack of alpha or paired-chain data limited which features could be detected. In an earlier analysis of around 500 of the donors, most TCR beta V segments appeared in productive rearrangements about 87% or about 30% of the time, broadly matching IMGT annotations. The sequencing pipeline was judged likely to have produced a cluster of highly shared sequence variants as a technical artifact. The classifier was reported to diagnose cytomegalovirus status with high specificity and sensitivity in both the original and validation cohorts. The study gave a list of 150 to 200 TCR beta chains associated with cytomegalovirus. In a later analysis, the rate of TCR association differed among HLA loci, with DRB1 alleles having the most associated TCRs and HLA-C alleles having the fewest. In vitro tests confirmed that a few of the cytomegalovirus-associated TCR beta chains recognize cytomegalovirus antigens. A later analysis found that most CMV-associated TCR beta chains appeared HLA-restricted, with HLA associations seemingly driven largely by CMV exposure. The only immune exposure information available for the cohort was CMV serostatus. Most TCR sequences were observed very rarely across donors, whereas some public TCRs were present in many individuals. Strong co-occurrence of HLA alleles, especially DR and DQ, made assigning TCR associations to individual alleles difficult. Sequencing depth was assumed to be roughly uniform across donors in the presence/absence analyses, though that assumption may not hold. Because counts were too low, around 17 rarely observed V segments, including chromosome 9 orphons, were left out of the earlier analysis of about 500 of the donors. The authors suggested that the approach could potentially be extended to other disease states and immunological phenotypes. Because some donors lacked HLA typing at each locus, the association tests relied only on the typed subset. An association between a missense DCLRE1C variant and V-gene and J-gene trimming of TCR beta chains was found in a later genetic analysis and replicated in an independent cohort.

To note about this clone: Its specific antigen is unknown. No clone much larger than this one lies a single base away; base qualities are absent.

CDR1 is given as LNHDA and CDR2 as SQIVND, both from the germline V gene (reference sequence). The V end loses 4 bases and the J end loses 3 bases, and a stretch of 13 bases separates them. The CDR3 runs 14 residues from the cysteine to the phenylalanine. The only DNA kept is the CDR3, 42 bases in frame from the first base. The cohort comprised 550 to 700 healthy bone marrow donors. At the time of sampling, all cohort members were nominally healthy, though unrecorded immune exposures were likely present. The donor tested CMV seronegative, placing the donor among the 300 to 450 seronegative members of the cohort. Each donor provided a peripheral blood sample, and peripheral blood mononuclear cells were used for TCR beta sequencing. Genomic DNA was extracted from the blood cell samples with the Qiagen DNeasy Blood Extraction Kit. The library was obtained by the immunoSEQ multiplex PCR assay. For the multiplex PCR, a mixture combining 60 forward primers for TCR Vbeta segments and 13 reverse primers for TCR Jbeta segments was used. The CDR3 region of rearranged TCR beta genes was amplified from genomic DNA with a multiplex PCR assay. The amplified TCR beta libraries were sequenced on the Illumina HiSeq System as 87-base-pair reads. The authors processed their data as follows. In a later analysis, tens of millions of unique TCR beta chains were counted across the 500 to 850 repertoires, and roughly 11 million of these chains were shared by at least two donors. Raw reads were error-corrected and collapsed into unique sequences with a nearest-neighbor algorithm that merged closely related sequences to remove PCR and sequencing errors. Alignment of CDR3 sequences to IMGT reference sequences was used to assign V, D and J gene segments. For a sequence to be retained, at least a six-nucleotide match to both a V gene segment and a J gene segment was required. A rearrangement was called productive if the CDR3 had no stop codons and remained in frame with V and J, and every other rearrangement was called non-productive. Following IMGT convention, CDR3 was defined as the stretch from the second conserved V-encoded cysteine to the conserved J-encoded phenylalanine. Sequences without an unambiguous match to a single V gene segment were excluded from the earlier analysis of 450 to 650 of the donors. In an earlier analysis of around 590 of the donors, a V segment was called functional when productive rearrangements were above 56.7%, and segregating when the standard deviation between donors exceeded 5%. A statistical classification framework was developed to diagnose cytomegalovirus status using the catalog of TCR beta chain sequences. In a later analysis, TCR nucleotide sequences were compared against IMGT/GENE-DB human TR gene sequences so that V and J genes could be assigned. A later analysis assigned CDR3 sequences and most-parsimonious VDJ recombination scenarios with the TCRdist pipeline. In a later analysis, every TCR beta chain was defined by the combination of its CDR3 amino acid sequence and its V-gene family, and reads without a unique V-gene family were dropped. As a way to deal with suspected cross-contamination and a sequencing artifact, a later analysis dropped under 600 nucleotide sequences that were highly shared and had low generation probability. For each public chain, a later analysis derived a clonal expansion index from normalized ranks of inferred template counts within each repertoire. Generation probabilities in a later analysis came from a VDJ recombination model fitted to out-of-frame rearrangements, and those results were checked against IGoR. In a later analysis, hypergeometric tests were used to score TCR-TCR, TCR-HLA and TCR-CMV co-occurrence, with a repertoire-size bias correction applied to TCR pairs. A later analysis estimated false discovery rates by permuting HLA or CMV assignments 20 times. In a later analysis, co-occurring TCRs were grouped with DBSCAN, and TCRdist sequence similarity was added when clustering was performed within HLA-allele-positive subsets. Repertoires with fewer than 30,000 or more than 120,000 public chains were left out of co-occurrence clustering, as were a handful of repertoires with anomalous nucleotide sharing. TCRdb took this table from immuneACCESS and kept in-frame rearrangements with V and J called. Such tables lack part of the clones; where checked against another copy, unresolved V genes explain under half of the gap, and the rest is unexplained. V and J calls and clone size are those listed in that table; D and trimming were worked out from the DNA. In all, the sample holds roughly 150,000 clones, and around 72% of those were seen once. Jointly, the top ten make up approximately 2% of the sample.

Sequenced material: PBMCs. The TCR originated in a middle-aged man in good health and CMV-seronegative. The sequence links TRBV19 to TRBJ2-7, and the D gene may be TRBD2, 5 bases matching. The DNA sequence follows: TGTGCCAGTAGTACCCAGGCCCGGGACTACGAGCAGTACTTC. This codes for CASSTQARDYEQYF.